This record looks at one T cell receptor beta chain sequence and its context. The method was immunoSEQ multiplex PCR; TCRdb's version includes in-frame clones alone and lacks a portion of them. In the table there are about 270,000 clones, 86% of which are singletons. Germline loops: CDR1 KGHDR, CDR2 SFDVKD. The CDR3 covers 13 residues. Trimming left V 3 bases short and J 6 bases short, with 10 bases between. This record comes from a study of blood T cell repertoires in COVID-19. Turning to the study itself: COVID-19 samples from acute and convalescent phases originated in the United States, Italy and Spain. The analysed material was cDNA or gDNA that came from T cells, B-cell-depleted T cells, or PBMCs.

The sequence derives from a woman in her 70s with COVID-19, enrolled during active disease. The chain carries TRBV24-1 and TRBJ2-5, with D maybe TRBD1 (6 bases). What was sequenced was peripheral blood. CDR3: CATSDQGRQTQYF. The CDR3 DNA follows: TGTGCCACCAGTGATCAGGGGCGGCAGACCCAGTACTTC.